This T cell receptor (beta chain) originates from a study of cytomegalovirus exposure and HLA in healthy donors. These donors were members of the roughly 120-subject validation cohort, a group separate from the roughly 670-subject first cohort. The CDR3 spans 13 residues. Germline V gene lookup returns CDR1 SGHNT and CDR2 YENEEA. Trimming removed 1 base from V and 3 bases from J, with 4 bases in between. Sequencing was performed with immunoSEQ multiplex PCR; in TCRdb, only in-frame clones are kept and a portion is missing. The sample carries tens of thousands of clones, 85% to 90% recorded once. This clone showed up just once. Antigen: not known. Overall study results and limits: In vitro work confirmed that a few CMV-associated chains recognize CMV antigens. While the bulk of TCR sequences proved rare, some public TCRs turned up in many donors.

V gene TRBV11-3 combines with J gene TRBJ2-1; no firm D call. The receptor's source is a young woman in good health and CMV-seropositive. The source material was PBMCs. The CDR3 here is CASSLANYNEQFF. The CDR3 coding sequence is TGTGCCAGCAGCTTAGCCAACTACAATGAGCAGTTCTTC.